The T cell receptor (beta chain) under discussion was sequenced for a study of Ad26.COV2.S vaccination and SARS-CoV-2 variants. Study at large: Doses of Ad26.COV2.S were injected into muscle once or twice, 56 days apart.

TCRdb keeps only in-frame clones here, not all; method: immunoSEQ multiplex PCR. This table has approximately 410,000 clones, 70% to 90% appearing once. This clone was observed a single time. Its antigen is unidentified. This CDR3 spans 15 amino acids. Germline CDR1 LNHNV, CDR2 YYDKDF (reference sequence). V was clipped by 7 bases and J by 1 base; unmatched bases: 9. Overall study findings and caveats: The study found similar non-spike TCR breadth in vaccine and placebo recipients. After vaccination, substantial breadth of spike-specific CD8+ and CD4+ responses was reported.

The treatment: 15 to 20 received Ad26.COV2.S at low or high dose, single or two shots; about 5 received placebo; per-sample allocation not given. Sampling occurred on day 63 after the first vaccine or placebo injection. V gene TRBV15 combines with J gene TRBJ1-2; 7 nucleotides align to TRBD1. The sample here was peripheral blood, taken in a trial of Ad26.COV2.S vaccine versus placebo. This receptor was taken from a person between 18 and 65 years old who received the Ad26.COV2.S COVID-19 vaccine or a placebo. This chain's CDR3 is CATTENRGLNYGYTF. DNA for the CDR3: TGTGCCACCACCGAAAACAGGGGCCTTAACTATGGCTACACCTTC.